These 10 T cell receptor beta chains came from one sample sequenced in a study of CD8 T cells in Susac syndrome. Reverse transcription of about 0.5 to 1 ug RNA used random hexamers. TCRdb fed the immunoSEQ multiplex PCR reads into MiXCR, producing one record per CDR3 protein. The table has around 190,000 distinct CDR3 sequences, 85% to 95% seen once; the top ten hold 0.1% to 0.12%. Material for sequencing was CD4+ T cells from PBMCs. The receptors derive from a human donor with Susac syndrome.

This clonotype has just a few counts. This chain links TRBV3-1 with TRBJ1-1; 8 bases map to TRBD1. The CDR3 sequence is 13 residues long. Germline lookup yields CDR1 LGHDT and CDR2 YNNKEL (reference sequence). The V gene end was trimmed by 8 bases and the J gene end by 1 base; junction bases not matched to a gene: 3. CDR3 protein: CASARGQNTEAFF. CDR3 bases: TGTGCCAGCGCCAGGGGGCAGAACACTGAAGCTTTCTTT.

This clonotype has just one count. V gene TRBV12-3 or TRBV12-4 combines with J gene TRBJ1-5; the match to TRBD1 covers 7 bases. This CDR3 is built from 13 residues. The trim removed 6 bases at V and 8 bases at J, leaving 7 bases unmatched. DNA for the CDR3: TGTGCCAGCAGCCAAGAACAGGGGAAGCCCCAGCATTTT. As protein: CASSQEQGKPQHF.

The J gene is TRBJ2-1, the V gene TRBV29-1; tentative D call: TRBD1 (5 bases). Trimming pared 2 bases from V and 2 bases from J, leaving 10 bases between. The length of the CDR3 is 14 residues. Germline V gene sequence: CDR1 SQVTM, CDR2 ANQGSEA. The CDR3 spells CSVEQAGTYNEQFF. The CDR3 DNA is TGCAGCGTTGAACAGGCAGGGACCTACAATGAGCAGTTCTTC.

The chain is built from TRBV12-3 or TRBV12-4 and TRBJ2-7; TRBD1 agrees at 7 bases. V lost 6 bases and J lost 3; bases outside the gene matches: 11. This CDR3 spans 15 amino acids. The CDR3 DNA sequence: TGTGCCAGCAGCTATACAGGGGATTTTGTCTACGAGCAGTACTTC. Protein product: CASSYTGDFVYEQYF.

The chain combines TRBV20-1 with TRBJ2-1; 8 bases map to TRBD1. The CDR3 covers 15 residues. J gave up 2 bases and V 0 bases, and 3 bases lay outside the gene matches. Per germline, CDR1 DFQATT and CDR2 SNEGSKA (reference sequence). The CDR3 DNA reads TGCAGTGCTAGAGAGGGCAGGGGGCCCTACAATGAGCAGTTCTTC. As protein: CSAREGRGPYNEQFF.

This clonotype was counted a single time. This sequence joins TRBV19 and TRBJ1-1; D is possibly TRBD1 (5 bases). CDR1 LNHDA and CDR2 SQIVND come from the germline V gene (reference sequence). This CDR3 spans 13 amino acids. Trimming pared 4 bases from V and 7 bases from J, leaving 13 bases between. The CDR3 DNA reads as TGTGCCAGTAGTACCCGGACATGGGGTGAAGCTTTCTTT. Translating it yields CASSTRTWGEAFF. The entire variable domain, with the rest obtained from reference TRBV19 and TRBJ1-1, is as follows: DGGITQSPKYLFRKEGQNVTLSCEQNLNHDAMYWYRQDPGQGLRLIYYSQIVNDFQKGDIAEGYSVSREKKESFPLTVTSAQKNPTAFYLCASSTRTWGEAFFGQGTRLTVV.

This chain links TRBV4-2 with TRBJ2-1; TRBD2 aligns across 16 bases. This CDR3 is 18 amino acids long. In germline, CDR1 is LGHNA, CDR2 YNFKEQ. V lost 1 base, J lost 7 bases, and 7 bases stayed unmatched. DNA for the CDR3: TGTGCCAGCAGCCAAGCGGGGACTAGCGGGGGGGCGGTAAATGAGCAGTTCTTC. This codes for CASSQAGTSGGAVNEQFF.

V and J are TRBV30 and TRBJ2-7, with no clear D. Trimming left V 5 bases short and J 11 bases short, with 13 bases between. Germline-derived CDR1 and CDR2 are GTSNPN and SVGIG (reference sequence). CDR3 length equals 10 residues. CDR3 residues: CAWDDGFEYF. Here the CDR3 DNA reads TGTGCCTGGGACGACGGGTTCGAGTACTTC.

J is TRBJ1-2 and V is TRBV10-3; no reliable D call. Trimming removed 0 bases at V and 6 bases at J, with 5 bases between. Germline CDR1 and CDR2: ENHRY and SYGVKD. The CDR3 has 12 residues. The CDR3 bases are TGTGCCATCAGTGAGTCTGGCGATGGCTACACCTTC. Translated: CAISESGDGYTF.

The genes are TRBV6-5 and TRBJ2-3, with TRBD2 matching over 7 bases. The J segment lost 6 bases and the V segment lost 0 bases, leaving 12 bases of the junction unmatched. Germline V gene lookup returns CDR1 MNHEY and CDR2 SVGAGI. The CDR3 has 17 residues. CDR3 bases: TGTGCCAGCAGTTACTCGGGACGGGGGGTGGCATTGGATACGCAGTATTTT. Protein: CASSYSGRGVALDTQYF.